This TCR beta chain was sequenced in a study of T cell clones after liver transplantation. The overall study: Pre-transplant mixed lymphocyte reactions yielded third-party-reactive TCRbeta sequences as comparators for graft-donor-reactive sequences.

Turning to this clone: Its antigen remains unidentified.

The CDR3 is 13 residues long. V gave up 7 bases and J gave up 5 bases, with 14 bases separating them. CDR1 and CDR2 from the germline V gene are MDHEN and SYDVKM. Some clones are missing from TCRdb's copy, which holds only in-frame ones; the method was immunoSEQ multiplex PCR. The profile shows 45,000 to 55,000 clones, approximately 84% of them singletons. Study-wide points: Small, mixed patient groups and varying post-transplant times limit these conclusions.

The sequence was collected from a human donor who received a liver transplant. The chain carries TRBV28 and TRBJ1-1, with D possibly TRBD1 on 5 matching bases. The sample in question was CD4+ T cells from blood, obtained before liver transplant. Here the CDR3 reads CASNTRRGTEAFF. CDR3 nucleotides: TGTGCCAGCAATACGCGACGGGGGACTGAAGCTTTCTTT.